Shown below are 25 T cell receptor beta chains from a single sample sequenced in a study of CD8 T cells in ankylosing spondylitis. MiXCR, run by TCRdb on the 5' RACE reads, gives a single entry per CDR3 protein. The profile shows about 340,000 distinct CDR3 sequences, approximately 15% of them singletons. Specimen: blood, either unsorted or a sorted T cell fraction (not recorded which). These receptors were collected from a male donor with ankylosing spondylitis or in good health (not recorded which).

This clonotype was counted at least ten times. V is TRBV29-1 and J is TRBJ1-1, with D uncertain. The CDR3 has 13 residues. The germline V gene has CDR1 SQVTM and CDR2 ANQGSEA. Trimming cost V 6 bases and J 2 bases, with 13 bases left between them. For the CDR3, the DNA is TGCAGCGTCCTACCCCTAGGCAACACTGAAGCTTTCTTT. This gives the protein CSVLPLGNTEAFF. The full variable domain, completed using reference TRBV29-1 and TRBJ1-1, is SAVISQKPSRDICQRGTSLTIQCQVDSQVTMMFWYRQQPGQSLTLIATANQGSEATYESGFVIDKFPISRPNLTFSTLTVSNMSPEDSSIYLCSVLPLGNTEAFFGQGTRLTVV.

Only a few counts were recorded for this clonotype. The V and J genes are TRBV7-8 and TRBJ2-7; a possible D gene is TRBD1 (5 bases). The CDR3 runs 16 residues. V lost 5 bases and J 1 base, leaving 18 bases between the germline ends. Per germline, CDR1 SGHVS and CDR2 FQNEAQ. The CDR3 reads CASSPRVGVGSYEQYF. CDR3 in DNA: TGTGCCAGCAGCCCCCGAGTAGGGGTAGGGTCCTACGAGCAGTACTTC.

This clonotype was recorded at least ten times. The chain recombines TRBV12-3 or TRBV12-4 with TRBJ1-5; D gene unclear. This CDR3 is 14 amino acids long. With 0 bases removed from V and 3 bases from J, the gap between germline ends came to 6 bases. In DNA form, the CDR3 reads TGTGCCAGCAGTTTAGCACGGTTCAATCAGCCCCAGCATTTT. Translating gives CASSLARFNQPQHF.

The genes are TRBV9 and TRBJ2-7; 7 nucleotides align to TRBD1. V shed 2 bases, J shed 0 bases, and the junction held 5 bases outside the gene matches. The CDR3 extends over 15 amino acids. CDR1 and CDR2 from the germline V gene are SGDLS and YYNGEE. The CDR3 region has the DNA TGTGCCAGCAGCGTTGAACAGGGGAGCTCCTACGAGCAGTACTTC. Its translation is CASSVEQGSSYEQYF.

This clonotype was counted only a few times. The chain recombines TRBV30 with TRBJ2-1; 10 positions agree with TRBD2. Germline CDR1 and CDR2: GTSNPN and SVGIG (reference sequence). This CDR3 comprises 18 residues. V gave up 8 bases and J gave up 0 bases; unmatched junction bases: 16. CDR3 region: CAASGGGSGGYSYNEQFF. CDR3 nucleotide sequence: TGTGCCGCATCGGGTGGTGGTAGCGGGGGGTACTCCTACAATGAGCAGTTCTTC. Full variable domain (rest looked up from reference TRBV30 and TRBJ2-1): SQTIHQWPATLVQPVGSPLSLECTVEGTSNPNLYWYRQAAGRGLQLLFYSVGIGQISSEVPQNLSASRPQDRQFILSSKKLLLSDSGFYLCAASGGGSGGYSYNEQFFGPGTRLTVL.

This clonotype has more than one count but fewer than ten. The CDR3 DNA reads TGTGCCAGCAGTTTCATGAGCGGGGAGCTGTTTTTT. It codes for CASSFMSGELFF. The rearrangement joins TRBV2 to TRBJ2-2; D ambiguous. Germline V gene sequence: CDR1 SNHLY, CDR2 FYNNEI. Trimming removed 5 bases at V and 7 bases at J, with 8 bases between. The CDR3 is made up of 12 amino acids.

This chain connects TRBV5-5 to TRBJ2-2; no clear D. CDR1 and CDR2 from the germline V gene are SGHKS and YYEKEE (reference sequence). The CDR3 has 12 residues. V was pared by 4 bases and J by 5 bases, with 6 bases between. Here the CDR3 DNA reads TGTGCCAGCAGCACTGGAACCGGGGAGCTGTTTTTT. Its protein is CASSTGTGELFF. Drawing the rest from reference TRBV5-5 and TRBJ2-2, the complete variable domain is DAGVTQSPTHLIKTRGQQVTLRCSPISGHKSVSWYQQVLGQGPQFIFQYYEKEERGRGNFPDRFSARQFPNYSSELNVNALLLGDSALYLCASSTGTGELFFGEGSRLTVL.

The rearrangement uses TRBV20-1 and TRBJ2-3, with TRBD1 matching 7 bases. The ends lost 4 bases at V and 6 bases at J; junction bases unmatched: 16. The CDR3 totals 16 residues. Germline V CDR1 and CDR2: DFQATT, SNEGSKA (reference sequence). Written as DNA, the CDR3 is TGCAGTGCTACCTCTCCTCGGACAGGTAGAATGGATACGCAGTATTTT. It encodes CSATSPRTGRMDTQYF.

This clonotype has only a few counts. CDR3 residues: CSAQGQTNYEQYF. In DNA, the CDR3 is TGCAGCGCCCAGGGTCAGACTAACTACGAGCAGTACTTC. The chain combines TRBV29-1 with TRBJ2-7; either TRBD1 or TRBD2 may fit D (5 bases each). The CDR3 spans 13 residues. V dropped 7 bases and J dropped 3 bases, with 16 bases sitting between them. Germline-derived CDR1 and CDR2 are SQVTM and ANQGSEA.

CDR3 sequence (DNA): TGCAGCGTTTGGGAGGGTATAGATGGCTACACCTTC. It yields the protein CSVWEGIDGYTF. V is TRBV29-1 and J is TRBJ1-2, with D unresolved. Trimming left V 5 bases short and J 6 bases short, with 13 bases between. Germline CDR1 SQVTM, CDR2 ANQGSEA. CDR3 length: 12 amino acids.

This clonotype was found once. The chain carries TRBV5-1 and TRBJ1-5, with a weak D call TRBD1 (6 bases). Germline V lookup: CDR1 SGHRS, CDR2 YFSETQ. The V and J ends lost 4 bases and 7 bases respectively, with 15 bases between them. The length of the CDR3 is 14 residues. CDR3 in amino acids: CASSLGGGIQPQHF. The CDR3 bases are TGCGCCAGCAGCCTCGGGGGCGGGATCCAGCCCCAGCATTTT.

The chain is built from TRBV19 and TRBJ2-3, with D perhaps TRBD2 (5 bases). The CDR3 contains 15 residues. The germline V gene encodes CDR1 LNHDA and CDR2 SQIVND (reference sequence). V was trimmed by 6 bases and J by 6 bases, leaving 19 bases between them. CDR3 in amino acids: CASSPRTGTSDTQYF. CDR3 nucleotides: TGTGCCAGTAGCCCTAGAACGGGAACATCTGATACGCAGTATTTT.

The V call is TRBV20-1, the J call TRBJ2-1, with 11 bases that match TRBD2. Germline lookup yields CDR1 DFQATT and CDR2 SNEGSKA (reference sequence). After removal of 4 bases from V and 6 bases from J, the junction contained 8 bases not matched to a gene. This CDR3 is 15 amino acids long. This CDR3 reads CSATDTSGRFNEQFF. The CDR3 region has the DNA TGCAGTGCTACCGACACTAGCGGGAGATTCAATGAGCAGTTCTTC.

This chain uses TRBV3-1 with TRBJ2-7, with TRBD2 matching 12 bases. This CDR3 comprises 17 residues. V trimming: 0 bases; J trimming: 4 bases; junction bases outside the gene matches: 7. Germline V gene data show CDR1 as LGHDT and CDR2 as YNNKEL (reference sequence). CDR3 in amino acids: CASSQDDSLAGGYEQYF. The CDR3 bases are TGTGCCAGCAGCCAAGATGACAGCCTAGCGGGAGGGTACGAGCAGTACTTC.

The V and J genes are TRBV3-1 and TRBJ2-5; possibly TRBD1 for D (5 bases). Between the trimmed V and J ends, which lost 4 bases and 1 base, there was a span of 10 bases. The CDR3 sequence is 14 residues long. Germline V gives CDR1 LGHDT, CDR2 YNNKEL (reference sequence). CDR3 sequence: CASSLRQSQETQYF. DNA of the CDR3: TGTGCCAGCAGCCTTAGACAGAGCCAAGAGACCCAGTACTTC.

This clonotype was detected a few times. The chain joins TRBV5-6 to TRBJ1-4; D gene unclear. There are 16 residues in the CDR3. Germline V gene sequence: CDR1 SGHDT, CDR2 YYEEEE. V was cut by 4 bases and J by 6 bases, with 19 bases left in between. Written as DNA, the CDR3 is TGTGCCAGCAGCCTGACGGTCAACTCTGGATATGAAAAACTGTTTTTT. Translating it yields CASSLTVNSGYEKLFF.

This rearrangement joins TRBV27 to TRBJ1-4, with 10 bases matching TRBD1. Germline values: CDR1 MNHEY, CDR2 SMNVEV (reference sequence). J was trimmed by 7 bases and V by 6 bases; bases with no gene match: 8. The CDR3 loop spans 15 amino acids. CDR3 protein: CASSYRRTGGEKLFF. In DNA form, the CDR3 reads TGTGCCAGCAGCTACCGCCGGACAGGGGGTGAAAAACTGTTTTTT.

This clonotype was counted many times. V is TRBV4-1 and J is TRBJ1-2; the match to TRBD1 covers 9 bases. The CDR3 has 16 residues. Germline V gene sequence: CDR1 MGHRA, CDR2 YSYEKL. With 1 base clipped from V and 5 bases from J, the junction kept 8 bases outside the gene matches. The CDR3 nucleotides are TGCGCCAGCAGCCAAGTGGGACAGGGTGGGAAATATGGCTACACCTTC. This translates into CASSQVGQGGKYGYTF.

Ten or more counts support this clonotype. This rearrangement joins TRBV29-1 to TRBJ2-5, with D unclear. Trimming took 6 bases from V and 1 from J, leaving 12 bases between them. This CDR3 spans 13 amino acids. Germline CDR1 and CDR2: SQVTM and ANQGSEA. CDR3 sequence: CSVPWPSQETQYF. In nucleotides, the CDR3 is TGCAGCGTGCCTTGGCCCTCCCAAGAGACCCAGTACTTC.

V usage is TRBV11-2 and J usage is TRBJ2-5; no reliable D call. V dropped 5 bases and J dropped 2 bases, with 9 bases sitting between them. Germline V lookup: CDR1 SGHAT, CDR2 FQNNGV. CDR3 length: 13 amino acids. This chain's CDR3 is CASSMGPQETQYF. The DNA of the CDR3 is TGTGCCAGCAGCATGGGTCCTCAAGAGACCCAGTACTTC.

Worth noting for this clonotype: Relative to the germline gene, one junction end is altered; a read error may explain this. The rearrangement links TRBV11-2 to TRBJ2-1; TRBD2 matches at 8 bases. This CDR3 comprises 13 residues. CDR1 and CDR2 from the germline V gene are SGHAT and FQNNGV. The CDR3 region is CASSIQLAAELFF. In nucleotides, the CDR3 is TGTGCCAGCAGCATACAACTAGCGGCGGAGCTGTTCTTC.

This clonotype was seen a few times. The rearrangement uses TRBV5-1 and TRBJ2-7; D not resolved. Looked up from germline, CDR1 is SGHRS and CDR2 is YFSETQ. Deletions cut 0 bases from V and 5 bases from J, with 15 bases between. The CDR3 sequence is 15 residues long. The CDR3 here is CASSLDQLRNHEQYF. DNA of the CDR3: TGCGCCAGCAGCTTGGATCAACTCAGGAATCACGAGCAGTACTTC.

The chain combines TRBV10-1 with TRBJ1-2; tentative D call: TRBD1 (6 bases). This CDR3 region has 13 residues. Germline V gene sequence: CDR1 WNHNN, CDR2 SYGVQD (reference sequence). Trimming stripped 6 bases from V and 7 bases from J, with 15 bases between. The CDR3 region has the DNA TGCGCCAGCAGCCCAGGGGCGCGTCTTGGCTACACCTTC. Its translation is CASSPGARLGYTF.

This chain uses TRBV5-1 with TRBJ1-2; 8 positions agree with TRBD1. Looked up from germline, CDR1 is SGHRS and CDR2 is YFSETQ. The CDR3 totals 13 residues. The ends lost 5 bases at V and 5 bases at J; junction bases unmatched: 5. The CDR3 DNA follows: TGCGCCAGCAGGACTGACAGGGGATATGGCTACACCTTC. This sequence encodes CASRTDRGYGYTF.

This clonotype was observed a handful of times. CDR3 loop: CASSVLPEGSPLHF. CDR3 DNA sequence: TGTGCCAGCAGTGTTCTACCCGAGGGTTCACCCCTCCACTTT. This chain uses TRBV2 with TRBJ1-6; D is unresolved. This CDR3 comprises 14 residues. The V and J ends lost 4 bases and 9 bases respectively, with 13 bases between them. Germline CDR1 and CDR2: SNHLY and FYNNEI.